This T cell receptor beta chain was sequenced in a study of CD8+CD57+ T cells in acquired aplastic anemia. Study-level background: Across the sorted CD4+ and CD8+ cells, DNA amounts averaged roughly 3.5 ug. Study-level findings and limits: The study identified 25 to 30 CD8+ CDR3 sequences shared by patients and controls.

Only patients with CD8+CD57+ cell expansion on flow cytometry were chosen for sequencing. All participating patients were living with severe acquired aplastic anemia. No therapy had been given to the patients at the time of blood sampling. Genomic DNA, serving as template, underwent TCR beta VDJ and CDR3 profiling. TCRdb called the reads again in MiXCR, with one record for every CDR3 protein. In the table there are a few hundred thousand distinct CDR3 sequences, roughly 45% of which are singletons. This clonotype came up many times. Its antigen is unidentified. The CDR3 loop spans 14 amino acids. V shed 3 bases and J 7 bases; nucleotides not matched to a gene: 5. CDR1 and CDR2 from the germline V gene are LNHNV and YYDKDF (reference sequence).

The rearrangement links TRBV15 to TRBJ1-2, with 10 bases matching TRBD1. Sequenced sample: sorted CD4+, CD8+, or CD8+CD57+ T cells (not recorded which) from PBMCs. The source is a human donor with aplastic anemia. This CDR3 is CATSSDRGRGGYTF. The DNA for the CDR3 is TGTGCCACCAGCAGTGACAGGGGGCGCGGTGGCTACACCTTC.